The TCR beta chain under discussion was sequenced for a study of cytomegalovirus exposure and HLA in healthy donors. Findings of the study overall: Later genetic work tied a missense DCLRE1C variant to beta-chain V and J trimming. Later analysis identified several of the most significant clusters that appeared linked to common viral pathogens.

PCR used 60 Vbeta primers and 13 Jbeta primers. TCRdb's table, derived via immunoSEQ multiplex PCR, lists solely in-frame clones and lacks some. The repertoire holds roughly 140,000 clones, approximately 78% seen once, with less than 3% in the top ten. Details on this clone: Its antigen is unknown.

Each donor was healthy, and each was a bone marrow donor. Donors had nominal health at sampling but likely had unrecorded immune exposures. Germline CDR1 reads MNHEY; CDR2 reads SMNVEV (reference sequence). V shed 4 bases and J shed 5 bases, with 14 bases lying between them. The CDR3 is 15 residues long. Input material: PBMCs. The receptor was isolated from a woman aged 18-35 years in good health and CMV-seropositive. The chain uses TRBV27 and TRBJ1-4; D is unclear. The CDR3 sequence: CASSSPGRGNEKLFF. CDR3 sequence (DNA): TGTGCCAGCAGTTCTCCGGGCCGGGGAAATGAAAAACTGTTTTTT.